This passage covers 14 T cell receptor beta chains from one sample sequenced in a study of OX40 agonist ivuxolimab in advanced cancers. The repertoire was sequenced with immunoSEQ multiplex PCR; TCRdb's copy has only in-frame clones and lacks some. Among around 79,000 clones listed, 88% were seen once. The sequencing used CD4+ or CD8+ T cells sorted from blood, collected in a trial of the OX40 agonist ivuxolimab. The source is an adult with an advanced solid tumor such as melanoma, head and neck, liver or kidney cancer.

In DNA, the CDR3 is TGTGCCAGCAGTTTTCGGGGACCCTACAATGAGCAGTTCTTC. As protein: CASSFRGPYNEQFF. The gene calls are TRBV6-5 and TRBJ2-1, with D perhaps matching TRBD1 or TRBD2 (5 bases each). Trimming took off 4 bases at V and 2 bases at J, with 9 bases between the two ends. The CDR3 spans 14 residues. Germline assignment: CDR1 MNHEY and CDR2 SVGAGI.

This chain uses TRBV18 with TRBJ1-5, with D maybe TRBD1 (6 bases). The CDR3 has 17 amino acids. In germline, CDR1 is KGHSH, CDR2 LQKENI. V shed 1 base and J shed 5 bases, with 18 bases lying between them. The CDR3 spells CASSPLNRVIQDQPQHF. Written as DNA, the CDR3 is TGTGCCAGCTCACCACTAAACAGGGTCATTCAGGATCAGCCCCAGCATTTT.

The genes are TRBV6-6 and TRBJ1-2, with a possible D match to TRBD1 (5 bases). The CDR3 has 15 residues. V was pared by 6 bases and J by 6 bases, with 20 bases between. The germline V gene has CDR1 MNHNY and CDR2 SVGAGI (reference sequence). The CDR3 loop is CASSPTTGVFNGYTF. The CDR3 DNA reads as TGTGCCAGCAGCCCAACCACGGGGGTATTTAATGGCTACACCTTC.

The chain has TRBV7-9 and TRBJ1-4, with TRBD1 matching over 7 bases. Germline V lookup: CDR1 SEHNR, CDR2 FQNEAQ (reference sequence). The CDR3 has 15 residues. Trimming removed 4 bases from V and 5 bases from J; junction bases left unmatched: 7. The CDR3 region is CASSYTAQGNEKLFF. The CDR3 DNA follows: TGTGCCAGCAGCTACACGGCACAGGGGAATGAAAAACTGTTTTTT. Supplemented by reference TRBV7-9 and TRBJ1-4, the full variable domain reads DTGVSQNPRHKITKRGQNVTFRCDPISEHNRLYWYRQTLGQGPEFLTYFQNEAQLEKSRLLSDRFSAERPKGSFSTLEIQRTEQGDSAMYLCASSYTAQGNEKLFFGSGTQLSVL.

CDR3 nucleotides: TGTGCCAGCAGCCCACGACTAGGCCTGGGGAGTGAGCAGTTCTTC. Translating it yields CASSPRLGLGSEQFF. This chain joins TRBV7-2 and TRBJ2-1; tentative D call: TRBD2 (6 bases). The CDR3 has 15 residues. The germline V gene has CDR1 SGHTA and CDR2 FQGNSA. Between the trimmed V and J ends, which lost 5 bases and 9 bases, there was a span of 20 bases.

Comment on this clone: A junction end diverges from the germline sequence, so it may reflect a read error. The chain combines TRBV7-2 with TRBJ2-5; D remains ambiguous. This CDR3 is 11 amino acids long. The germline V gene has CDR1 SGHTA and CDR2 FQGNSA. CDR3 coding DNA: TGTGCCAACAGCCCGGAAGAGACCCAGTACTTC. Protein sequence: CANSPEETQYF.

In this sample, this clone turned up a few times. This chain connects TRBV30 to TRBJ1-1; D gene unclear. CDR1 GTSNPN and CDR2 SVGIG come from the germline V gene (reference sequence). Trimming removed 4 bases from V and 7 bases from J, with 19 bases in between. The CDR3 contains 14 residues. CDR3 sequence reads: CAWKSPRRGIEAFF. The CDR3 nucleotides read TGTGCCTGGAAATCCCCCCGCCGAGGGATTGAAGCTTTCTTT.

The rearrangement uses TRBV18 and TRBJ1-1, with 7 positions matching TRBD1. The CDR3 runs to 15 residues. The V gene end was trimmed by 3 bases and the J gene end by 7 bases; junction bases not matched to a gene: 11. CDR1 and CDR2 from the germline V gene are KGHSH and LQKENI. The CDR3 region has the DNA TGTGCCAGCTCACCGCAGGCGACAGGGACTGTTGAAGCTTTCTTT. The encoded protein is CASSPQATGTVEAFF.

The chain carries TRBV2 and TRBJ1-6, with 9 bases that match TRBD1. Per germline, CDR1 SNHLY and CDR2 FYNNEI. The length of the CDR3 is 14 residues. V was clipped by 5 bases and J by 11 bases; unmatched bases: 7. CDR3 bases: TGTGCCAGCAGTACGGACAGGGGAGATCCACCCCTCCACTTT. Residues: CASSTDRGDPPLHF.

The chain links TRBV9 to TRBJ2-3; D is unresolved. Germline CDR1 SGDLS, CDR2 YYNGEE. V lost 0 bases, J lost 9 bases, and 8 bases lay in between. This CDR3 has 12 amino acids. The CDR3 region is CASSVEAGTQYF. The CDR3 DNA reads TGTGCCAGCAGCGTAGAGGCCGGCACGCAGTATTTT. Based on the CDR3 plus reference TRBV9 and TRBJ2-3, the full variable domain is DSGVTQTPKHLITATGQRVTLRCSPRSGDLSVYWYQQSLDQGLQFLIQYYNGEERAKGNILERFSAQQFPDLHSELNLSSLELGDSALYFCASSVEAGTQYFGPGTRLTVL.

The chain links TRBV7-2 to TRBJ2-5; possible D gene TRBD1, 6 bases. The germline V gene encodes CDR1 SGHTA and CDR2 FQGNSA. The V gene lost 5 bases and the J gene lost 2 bases, with 12 bases spanning the gap. The CDR3 is 14 amino acids. CDR3 nucleotides: TGTGCCAGCAGCCCGGCAGGGGAGCAAGAGACCCAGTACTTC. Amino acid sequence: CASSPAGEQETQYF.

Notes on this clone: At one boundary the junction diverges from the germline segment, which might be a read error. The chain employs TRBV6-1 and TRBJ2-5; D call uncertain. The CDR3 has 12 amino acids. CDR1 is MNHNS, CDR2 SASEGT, per germline. The DNA for the CDR3 is TGTGCCAGCACCCCCCCCCAAGGGACCCAGTACTTC. The encoded protein is CASTPPQGTQYF.

This clone was observed once. At one boundary the junction diverges from the germline segment, which might be a read error. J is TRBJ2-7 and V is TRBV6-1; 10 nucleotides align to TRBD1. The CDR3 runs 16 residues. Germline V gene sequence: CDR1 MNHNS, CDR2 SASEGT. In nucleotides, the CDR3 is TGTGCCAGCAGAGAAGGAGCCGGGACAGGGGCGCGCGAGCAGTACTTC. Amino acid sequence: CASREGAGTGAREQYF.

The chain has TRBV23-1 and TRBJ2-5, with D possibly being TRBD1 (6 bases). With the DNA end fitting TRBJ2-7 better, the J assignment may be wrong. TRBV23-1 is placed among ORFs of uncertain function. The CDR3 runs to 15 residues. The CDR3 reads CASSPLDRWDYEQYF. The CDR3 DNA reads as TGCGCCAGCAGTCCATTAGACAGGTGGGATTACGAGCAGTACTTC.